This TCR beta chain comes out of a study of metastatic and nonmetastatic thyroid tumors. Study information: Peripheral blood and tumor or nodule samples from malignant and benign thyroid patients were compared.

Regarding the study as a whole: Across blood and tumor, TCR beta diversity in malignant thyroid tumors was reportedly significantly higher than in benign nodules.

No patient received treatment before thyroid surgery. CDR1 and CDR2 (germline): LGHNA, YNFKEQ. Deletions cut 1 base from V and 5 bases from J, with 12 bases between. CDR3 length: 15 amino acids. This clone occurred many times. Its antigen is not known. In the original processing: A classifier of distant metastasis in papillary thyroid cancer was built from CDR3 differences (across clinicopathological groups). TCRdb ran MiXCR on the PCR reads. TCRdb, not the authors, supplied the V and J calls. Among roughly 81,000 clones listed, about 9.1% were seen once. The chain joins TRBV4-2 to TRBJ2-4; tentatively, D is TRBD2 (6 bases). The material sequenced was blood. The source is a female donor with papillary thyroid cancer or a benign thyroid nodule (not recorded which). Some clones in this sample may be carry-over from other donors' samples. CDR3 sequence: CASSQGGESENIQYF. The CDR3 nucleotides read TGTGCCAGCAGCCAAGGCGGGGAGAGCGAAAACATTCAGTACTTC.